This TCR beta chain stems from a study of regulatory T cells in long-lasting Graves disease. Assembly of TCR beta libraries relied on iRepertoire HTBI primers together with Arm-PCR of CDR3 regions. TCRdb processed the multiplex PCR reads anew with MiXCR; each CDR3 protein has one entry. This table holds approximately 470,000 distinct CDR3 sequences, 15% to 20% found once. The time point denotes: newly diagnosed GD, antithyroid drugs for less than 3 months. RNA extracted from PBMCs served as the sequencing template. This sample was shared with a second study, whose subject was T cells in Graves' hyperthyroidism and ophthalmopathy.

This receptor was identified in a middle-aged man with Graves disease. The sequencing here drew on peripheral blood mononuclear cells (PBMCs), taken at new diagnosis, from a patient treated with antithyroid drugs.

CDR3 bases: TGTACAACCGGGCAGGGGGCCTATGGCTACACCTTC. The encoded protein is CTTGQGAYGYTF. The chain is built from TRBV2 and TRBJ1-2; TRBD1 agrees at 8 bases. The V gene's germline CDR1 is SNHLY and CDR2 FYNNEI. The CDR3 loop spans 12 amino acids. The full variable domain, its missing parts supplied by reference TRBV2 and TRBJ1-2, is EPEVTQTPSHQVTQMGQEVILRCVPISNHLYFYWYRQILGQKVEFLVSFYNNEISEKSEIFDDQFSVERPDGSNFTLKIRSTKLEDSAMYFCTTGQGAYGYTFGSGTRLTVV.